A single sample is the source of the 10 T cell receptor beta chains below, sequenced in a study of CD8 T cells in ankylosing spondylitis. Notes on the study in general: Fewer than ten highly homologous variants made up a TCR beta motif that seemed to typify ankylosing spondylitis blood.

TCRdb re-analysed the 5' RACE reads in MiXCR, keeping a single row per CDR3 protein. The sample consists of almost 400,000 distinct CDR3 sequences, about 20% of them appearing once. Antigens for these TCRs are unknown. Sequenced sample: blood, either unsorted or a sorted T cell fraction (not recorded which). These receptor sequences come from a male donor with ankylosing spondylitis.

This clonotype has at least ten counts. The chain uses TRBV7-2 and TRBJ2-2; 9 bases align to TRBD2. This CDR3 is built from 16 residues. Trimming took 5 bases from V and 0 from J; bases not matched to a gene: 4. CDR1 is SGHTA, CDR2 FQGNSA, per germline. DNA of the CDR3: TGTGCCAGCAGCATTTGGACTAGCGCGAACACCGGGGAGCTGTTTTTT. This gives the protein CASSIWTSANTGELFF.

The chain couples TRBV28 to TRBJ2-7; 9 nucleotides align to TRBD2. The CDR3 runs 15 residues. The V gene end was trimmed by 3 bases and the J gene end by 4 bases; junction bases not matched to a gene: 7. Germline values: CDR1 MDHEN, CDR2 SYDVKM. This CDR3 reads CASSLNSGGEYEQYF. Written as DNA, the CDR3 is TGTGCCAGCAGTTTGAATAGCGGGGGAGAATACGAGCAGTACTTC.

The chain couples TRBV18 to TRBJ1-1; D uncertain. CDR3 length: 14 amino acids. Germline V lookup: CDR1 KGHSH, CDR2 LQKENI. Trimming removed 3 bases at V and 3 bases at J, with 11 bases between. The CDR3 region is CASSPRSYDTEAFF. CDR3 in DNA: TGTGCCAGCTCACCCCGCTCGTATGACACTGAAGCTTTCTTT.

DNA of the CDR3: TGTGCCAGCAGTGAATTTGTGGGTGAGAATTCACCCCTCCACTTT. Translation gives CASSEFVGENSPLHF. The V gene is TRBV25-1, the J gene TRBJ1-6; D unclear. CDR1 is MGHDK and CDR2 is SYGVNS in the germline V gene. Trimming removed 1 base from V and 7 bases from J, with 11 bases in between. The CDR3 has 15 amino acids.

The chain couples TRBV3-1 to TRBJ2-5; possibly TRBD2 for D (5 bases). Germline CDR1 is LGHDT and CDR2 is YNNKEL (reference sequence). The ends were cut back, 10 bases at V and 7 bases at J, with 31 bases in the middle. The length of the CDR3 is 17 residues. CDR3 sequence: CATSPLDWRPRFGTQYF. The CDR3 DNA follows: TGTGCCACCTCACCTCTGGACTGGAGACCCCGGTTTGGGACCCAGTACTTC.

This rearrangement joins TRBV5-6 to TRBJ2-7, with no clear D. Trimming took off 3 bases at V and 2 bases at J, with 15 bases between the two ends. The CDR3 has 15 residues. Germline V gene data show CDR1 as SGHDT and CDR2 as YYEEEE. This CDR3 reads CASSSRIYLAYEQYF. In DNA, the CDR3 is TGTGCCAGCAGCTCTCGGATATATCTGGCCTACGAGCAGTACTTC.

The chain uses TRBV28 and TRBJ1-2; D is unclear. Between the trimmed V and J ends, which lost 5 bases and 8 bases, there was a span of 12 bases. The germline V gene has CDR1 MDHEN and CDR2 SYDVKM. The CDR3 has 12 residues. In nucleotides, the CDR3 is TGTGCCAGCAGTCCCCTCGTGAGAGGCTACACCTTC. Translation gives CASSPLVRGYTF.

In its sample, this clonotype was seen a few times. The CDR3 is CSASGYEQYF. DNA for the CDR3: TGCAGTGCTAGCGGCTACGAGCAGTACTTC. The gene calls are TRBV20-1 and TRBJ2-7; D is unresolved. The CDR3 has 10 residues. Germline V lookup: CDR1 DFQATT, CDR2 SNEGSKA (reference sequence). V was clipped by 3 bases and J by 3 bases, with 3 bases between them.

The rearrangement joins TRBV5-1 to TRBJ2-5; D remains ambiguous. The CDR3 is 17 residues long. The V gene lost 1 base and the J gene lost 5 bases, with 21 bases spanning the gap. CDR1 and CDR2 from the germline V gene are SGHRS and YFSETQ. This CDR3 is CASSLRSLATPVETQYF. Written as DNA, the CDR3 is TGCGCCAGCAGCTTGAGGTCCCTGGCTACCCCTGTGGAGACCCAGTACTTC. The full variable domain, completed using reference TRBV5-1 and TRBJ2-5, is KAGVTQTPRYLIKTRGQQVTLSCSPISGHRSVSWYQQTPGQGLQFLFEYFSETQRNKGNFPGRFSGRQFSNSRSEMNVSTLELGDSALYLCASSLRSLATPVETQYFGPGTRLLVL.

The chain recombines TRBV12-3 or TRBV12-4 with TRBJ2-7; 15 bases are a match to TRBD2. The junction had 5 bases not matched to a gene; V was cut back by 5 bases and J by 6 bases. This CDR3 is built from 15 residues. CDR3 amino acids: CASSIRTSGRGEQYF. CDR3 nucleotides: TGTGCCAGCAGTATCCGGACTAGCGGGAGGGGCGAGCAGTACTTC.